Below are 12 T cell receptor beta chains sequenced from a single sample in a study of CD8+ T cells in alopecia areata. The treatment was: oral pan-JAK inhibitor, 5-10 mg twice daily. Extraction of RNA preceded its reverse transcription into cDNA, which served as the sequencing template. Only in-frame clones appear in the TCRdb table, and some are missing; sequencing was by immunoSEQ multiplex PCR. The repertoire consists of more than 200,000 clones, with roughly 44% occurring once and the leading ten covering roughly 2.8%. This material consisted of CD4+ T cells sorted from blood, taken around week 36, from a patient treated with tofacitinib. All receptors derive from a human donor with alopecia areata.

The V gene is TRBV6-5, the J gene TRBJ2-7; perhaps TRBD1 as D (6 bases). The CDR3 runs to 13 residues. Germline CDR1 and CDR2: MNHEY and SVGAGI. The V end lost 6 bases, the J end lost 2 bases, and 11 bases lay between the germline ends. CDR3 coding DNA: TGTGCCAGCAGCCGACAGGATACCTACGAGCAGTACTTC. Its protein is CASSRQDTYEQYF.

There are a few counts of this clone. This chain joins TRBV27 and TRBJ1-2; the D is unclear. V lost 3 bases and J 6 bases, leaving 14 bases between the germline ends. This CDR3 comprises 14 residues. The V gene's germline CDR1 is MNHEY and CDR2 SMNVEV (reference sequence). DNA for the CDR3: TGTGCCAGCAGTTTTGTCCTTGGCGGGGATGGCTACACCTTC. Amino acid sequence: CASSFVLGGDGYTF.

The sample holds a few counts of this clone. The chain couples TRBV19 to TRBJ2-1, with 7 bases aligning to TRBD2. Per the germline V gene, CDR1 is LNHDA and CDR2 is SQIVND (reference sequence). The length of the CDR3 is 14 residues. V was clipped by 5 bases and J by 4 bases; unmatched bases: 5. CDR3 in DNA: TGTGCCAGTAGTCGACTAGCCCTGTACAATGAGCAGTTCTTC. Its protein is CASSRLALYNEQFF.

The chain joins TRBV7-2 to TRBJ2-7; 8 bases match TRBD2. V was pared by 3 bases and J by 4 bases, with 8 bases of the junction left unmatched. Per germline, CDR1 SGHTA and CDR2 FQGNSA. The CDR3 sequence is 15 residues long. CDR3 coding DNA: TGTGCCAGCAGCTTGAAGGGCGGGACTAGTTACGAGCAGTACTTC. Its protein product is CASSLKGGTSYEQYF. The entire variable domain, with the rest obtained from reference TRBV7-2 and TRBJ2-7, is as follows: GAGVSQSPSNKVTEKGKDVELRCDPISGHTALYWYRQSLGQGLEFLIYFQGNSAPDKSGLPSDRFSAERTGGSVSTLTIQRTQQEDSAVYLCASSLKGGTSYEQYFGPGTRLTVT.

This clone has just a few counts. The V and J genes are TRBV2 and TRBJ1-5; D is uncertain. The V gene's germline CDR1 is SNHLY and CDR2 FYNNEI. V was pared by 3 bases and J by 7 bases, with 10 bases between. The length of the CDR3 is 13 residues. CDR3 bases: TGTGCCAGCAGTGAGGCTCGACAACAGCCCCAGCATTTT. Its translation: CASSEARQQPQHF.

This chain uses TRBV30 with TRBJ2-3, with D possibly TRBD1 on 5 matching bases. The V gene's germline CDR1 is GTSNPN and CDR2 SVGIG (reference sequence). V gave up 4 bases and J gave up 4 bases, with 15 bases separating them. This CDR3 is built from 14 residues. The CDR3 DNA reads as TGTGCCTGGACCCGATTATGGGGCCCAGATACGCAGTATTTT. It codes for CAWTRLWGPDTQYF.

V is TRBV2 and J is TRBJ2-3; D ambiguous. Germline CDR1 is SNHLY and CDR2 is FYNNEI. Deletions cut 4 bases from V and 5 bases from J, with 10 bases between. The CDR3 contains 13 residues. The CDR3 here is CASSGLFRDTQYF. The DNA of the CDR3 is TGTGCCAGCAGTGGGCTATTCCGAGATACGCAGTATTTT. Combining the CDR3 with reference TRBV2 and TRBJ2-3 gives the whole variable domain EPEVTQTPSHQVTQMGQEVILRCVPISNHLYFYWYRQILGQKVEFLVSFYNNEISEKSEIFDDQFSVERPDGSNFTLKIRSTKLEDSAMYFCASSGLFRDTQYFGPGTRLTVL.

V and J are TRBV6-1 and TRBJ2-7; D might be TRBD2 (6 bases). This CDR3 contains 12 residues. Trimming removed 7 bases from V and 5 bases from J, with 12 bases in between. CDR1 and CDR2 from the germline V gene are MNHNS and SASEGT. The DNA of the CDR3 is TGTGCCAGCACGGCCAGGGAGGACGAGCAGTACTTC. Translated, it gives CASTAREDEQYF.

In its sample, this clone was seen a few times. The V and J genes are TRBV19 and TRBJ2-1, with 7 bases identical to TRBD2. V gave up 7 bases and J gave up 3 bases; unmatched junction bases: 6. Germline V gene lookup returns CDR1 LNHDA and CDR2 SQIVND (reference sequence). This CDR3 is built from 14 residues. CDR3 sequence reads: CASTPTSFYNEQFF. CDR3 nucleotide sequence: TGTGCCAGTACCCCGACTAGCTTCTACAATGAGCAGTTCTTC. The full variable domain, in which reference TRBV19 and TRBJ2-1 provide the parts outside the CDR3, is DGGITQSPKYLFRKEGQNVTLSCEQNLNHDAMYWYRQDPGQGLRLIYYSQIVNDFQKGDIAEGYSVSREKKESFPLTVTSAQKNPTAFYLCASTPTSFYNEQFFGPGTRLTVL.

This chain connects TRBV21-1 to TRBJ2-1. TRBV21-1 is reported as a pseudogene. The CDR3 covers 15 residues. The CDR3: CASSKDWGRDGEQFF. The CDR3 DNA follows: TGTGCCAGCAGCAAAGATTGGGGCAGGGACGGTGAGCAGTTCTTC.

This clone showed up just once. CDR3 nucleotide sequence: TGTGCCAGCAGCTCCAGGGCGCAGGGGGGCACAGATACGCAGTATTTT. It is translated as CASSSRAQGGTDTQYF. The chain is built from TRBV7-9 and TRBJ2-3; TRBD1 agrees at 7 bases. Per germline, CDR1 SEHNR and CDR2 FQNEAQ (reference sequence). This CDR3 comprises 16 residues. The junction had 8 bases not matched to a gene; V was cut back by 4 bases and J by 1 base.

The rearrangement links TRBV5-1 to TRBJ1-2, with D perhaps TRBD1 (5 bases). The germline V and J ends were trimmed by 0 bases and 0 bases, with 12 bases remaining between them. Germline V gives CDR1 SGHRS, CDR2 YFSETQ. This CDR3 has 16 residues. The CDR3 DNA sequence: TGCGCCAGCAGCTTGGGGGGGACGCAGGCTAACTATGGCTACACCTTC. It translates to CASSLGGTQANYGYTF.